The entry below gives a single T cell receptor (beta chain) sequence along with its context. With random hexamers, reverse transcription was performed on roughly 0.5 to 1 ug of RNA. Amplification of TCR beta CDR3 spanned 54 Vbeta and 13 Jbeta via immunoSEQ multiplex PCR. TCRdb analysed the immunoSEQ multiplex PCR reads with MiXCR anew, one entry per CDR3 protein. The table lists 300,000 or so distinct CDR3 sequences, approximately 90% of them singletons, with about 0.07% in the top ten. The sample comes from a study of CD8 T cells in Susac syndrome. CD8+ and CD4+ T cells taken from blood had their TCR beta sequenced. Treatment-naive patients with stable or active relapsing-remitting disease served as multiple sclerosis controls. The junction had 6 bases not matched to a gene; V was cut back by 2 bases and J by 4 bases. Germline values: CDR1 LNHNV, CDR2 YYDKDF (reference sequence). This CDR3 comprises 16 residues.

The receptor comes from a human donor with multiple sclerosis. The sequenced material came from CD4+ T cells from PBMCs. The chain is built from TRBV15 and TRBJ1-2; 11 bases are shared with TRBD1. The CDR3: CATSRPGQGASYGYTF. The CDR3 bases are TGTGCCACCAGCAGACCCGGACAGGGGGCAAGCTATGGCTACACCTTC. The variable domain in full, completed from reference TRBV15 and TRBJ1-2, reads DAMVIQNPRYQVTQFGKPVTLSCSQTLNHNVMYWYQQKSSQAPKLLFHYYDKDFNNEADTPDNFQSRRPNTSFCFLDIRSPGLGDTAMYLCATSRPGQGASYGYTFGSGTRLTVV.